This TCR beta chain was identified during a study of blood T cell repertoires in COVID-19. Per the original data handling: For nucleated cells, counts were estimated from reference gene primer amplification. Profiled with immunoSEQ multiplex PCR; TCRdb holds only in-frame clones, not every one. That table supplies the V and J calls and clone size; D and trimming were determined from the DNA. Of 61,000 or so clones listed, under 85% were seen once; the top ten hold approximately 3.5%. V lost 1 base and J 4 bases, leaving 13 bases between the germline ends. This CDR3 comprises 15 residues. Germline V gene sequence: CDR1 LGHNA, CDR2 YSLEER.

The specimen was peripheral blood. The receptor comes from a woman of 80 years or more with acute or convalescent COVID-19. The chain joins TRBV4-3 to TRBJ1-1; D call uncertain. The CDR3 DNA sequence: TGCGCCAGCAGCCAAGGTACGGGGAGTCGCACTGAAGCTTTCTTT. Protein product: CASSQGTGSRTEAFF.